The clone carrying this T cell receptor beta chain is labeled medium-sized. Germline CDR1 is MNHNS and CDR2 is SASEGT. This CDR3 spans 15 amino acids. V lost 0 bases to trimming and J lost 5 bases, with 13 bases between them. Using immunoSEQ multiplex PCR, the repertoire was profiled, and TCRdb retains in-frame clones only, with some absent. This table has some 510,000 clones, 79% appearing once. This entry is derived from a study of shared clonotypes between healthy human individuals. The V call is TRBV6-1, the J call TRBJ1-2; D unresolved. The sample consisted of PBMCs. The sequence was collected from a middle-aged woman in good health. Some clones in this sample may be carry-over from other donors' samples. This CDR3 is CASSEASTGGYGYTF. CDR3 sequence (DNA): TGTGCCAGCAGTGAAGCATCGACCGGCGGGTATGGCTACACCTTC.